These 26 T cell receptor beta chains originate from one sample sequenced in a study of PD-1 blockade in classical Hodgkin lymphoma. Time point meaning: cycle 4 day 1 (C4D1), after six to seven weeks of nivolumab. After autologous stem cell transplantation all patients relapsed, and prior brentuximab vedotin exposure differed between cohorts. Repertoires were generated with immunoSEQ multiplex PCR, while TCRdb's copy carries only in-frame clones and drops some. The table has 9,500 or so clones, nearly 85% seen once. The material sequenced was peripheral blood mononuclear cells (PBMCs), taken before the fourth cycle of nivolumab. The receptor set was obtained from a human donor with classical Hodgkin lymphoma.

The V call is TRBV5-5, the J call TRBJ1-2; TRBD1 matches 7 bases. The CDR3 is 15 amino acids. V trimming: 0 bases; J trimming: 4 bases; junction bases outside the gene matches: 6. Germline V gene lookup returns CDR1 SGHKS and CDR2 YYEKEE (reference sequence). CDR3 bases: TGTGCCAGCAGCTTGGGGGACAGAATGCTCTATGGCTACACCTTC. The encoded protein is CASSLGDRMLYGYTF.

This clone has a handful of counts. The J gene is TRBJ2-1, the V gene TRBV5-1; 12 bases align to TRBD2. With V trimmed by 3 bases and J by 4 bases, 5 bases remained unmatched. The CDR3 runs 16 residues. Germline V gene data show CDR1 as SGHRS and CDR2 as YFSETQ. The chain's CDR3 is CASSSGLAGIYNEQFF. CDR3 nucleotide sequence: TGCGCCAGCAGCTCTGGACTAGCGGGGATATACAATGAGCAGTTCTTC.

This sequence joins TRBV5-1 and TRBJ2-4; no clear D. Germline V lookup: CDR1 SGHRS, CDR2 YFSETQ. Trimming stripped 0 bases from V and 8 bases from J, with 9 bases between. CDR3 length: 13 amino acids. The DNA for the CDR3 is TGCGCCAGCAGCTTGGAAGGTCTGGACATTCAGTACTTC. It translates to CASSLEGLDIQYF.

This chain connects TRBV27 to TRBJ2-7; D gene ambiguous. The CDR3 length is 14 residues. Germline assignment: CDR1 MNHEY and CDR2 SMNVEV (reference sequence). V dropped 3 bases and J dropped 6 bases, with 15 bases sitting between them. In DNA, the CDR3 is TGTGCCAGCAGTTTCCTAACGTCTCGCGGCGAGCAGTACTTC. Its translation: CASSFLTSRGEQYF.

The chain links TRBV7-9 to TRBJ1-6; D gene ambiguous. The CDR3 extends over 15 amino acids. V was shortened by 5 bases and J by 3 bases, with 11 bases between the two germline ends. Germline V CDR1 and CDR2: SEHNR, FQNEAQ (reference sequence). This chain's CDR3 is CASSSGPNYNSPLHF. The CDR3 DNA sequence: TGTGCCAGCAGCAGCGGACCGAACTATAATTCACCCCTCCACTTT.

This chain uses TRBV27 with TRBJ1-2; 8 bases are shared with TRBD1. After removal of 6 bases from V and 7 bases from J, the junction contained 4 bases not matched to a gene. This CDR3 comprises 12 residues. Germline V lookup: CDR1 MNHEY, CDR2 SMNVEV (reference sequence). The CDR3: CASSQGAAGYTF. The CDR3 DNA reads TGTGCCAGCAGCCAGGGGGCGGCTGGCTACACCTTC.

The chain carries TRBV18 and TRBJ1-2; D remains ambiguous. Trimming pared 2 bases from V and 3 bases from J, leaving 10 bases between. Germline V CDR1 and CDR2: KGHSH, LQKENI. The CDR3 is 14 amino acids. The CDR3 is CASSPSAPHYGYTF. CDR3 nucleotide sequence: TGTGCCAGCTCACCATCCGCCCCCCACTATGGCTACACCTTC.

V is TRBV6-5 and J is TRBJ2-5; D uncertain. V lost 0 bases and J lost 3, with 8 bases in between. CDR3 size: 14 residues. Germline lookup yields CDR1 MNHEY and CDR2 SVGAGI. CDR3: CASSYSGSEETQYF. The CDR3 nucleotides are TGTGCCAGCAGTTACTCTGGGTCAGAAGAGACCCAGTACTTC.

The J gene is TRBJ2-1, the V gene TRBV10-1; D is possibly TRBD2 (6 bases). The length of the CDR3 is 14 residues. Trimming took off 5 bases at V and 8 bases at J, with 16 bases between the two ends. Germline lookup yields CDR1 WNHNN and CDR2 SYGVQD (reference sequence). CDR3: CASSYYSGGHEQFF. For the CDR3, the DNA is TGCGCCAGCAGTTATTATTCCGGAGGGCATGAGCAGTTCTTC.

This clone has just a few counts. The junction departs from germline at one end; a sequencing error may be responsible. This chain connects TRBV7-7 to TRBJ2-1; TRBD2 matches 15 bases. Germline assignment: CDR1 SSHAT and CDR2 FNYEAQ (reference sequence). This CDR3 comprises 16 residues. CDR3 protein: CASSLGTSGGYNEQFF. In nucleotides, the CDR3 is TGTGCTAGCAGCTTAGGGACTAGCGGGGGGTACAATGAGCAGTTCTTC.

This clone occurred a few times. The rearrangement joins TRBV5-1 to TRBJ1-2; D perhaps matches TRBD1 (5 bases). Trimming left V 4 bases short and J 7 bases short, with 20 bases between. The CDR3 covers 15 residues. The germline V gene has CDR1 SGHRS and CDR2 YFSETQ. The DNA of the CDR3 is TGCGCCAGCAGCCCCACCGGGACGCTTAAAATTGGCTACACCTTC. Protein: CASSPTGTLKIGYTF.

Notes on this clone: This probably arose from a read error, given a far larger clone one base away. This chain uses TRBV27 with TRBJ2-7; 9 bases align to TRBD2. Germline trimming cut 7 bases from V and 4 bases from J; bases unmatched to any gene: 17. Germline V gives CDR1 MNHEY, CDR2 SMNVEV (reference sequence). The CDR3 extends over 17 amino acids. The CDR3 nucleotides read TGTGCCAGCAAGGTGCGAGCGGGGGGCGGATCGACTTACGAGCAGTACTTC. Amino acids: CASKVRAGGGSTYEQYF.

The chain employs TRBV5-1 and TRBJ2-2; 9 bases match TRBD1. The CDR3 contains 15 residues. V dropped 8 bases and J dropped 3; count of bases not matched to a gene: 8. In germline, CDR1 is SGHRS, CDR2 YFSETQ. The chain's CDR3 is CASGQGRGDTGELFF. The DNA of the CDR3 is TGCGCCAGTGGACAGGGGCGGGGAGACACCGGGGAGCTGTTTTTT.

This chain connects TRBV7-9 to TRBJ1-1; D is ambiguous. Trimming stripped 3 bases from V and 0 bases from J, with 11 bases between. CDR1 and CDR2 from the germline V gene are SEHNR and FQNEAQ (reference sequence). CDR3 length: 15 amino acids. Here the CDR3 DNA reads TGTGCCAGCAGCTTCGGATCAGGACTGAACACTGAAGCTTTCTTT. It yields the protein CASSFGSGLNTEAFF. Together with reference TRBV7-9 and TRBJ1-1, the CDR3 gives the full variable domain: DTGVSQNPRHKITKRGQNVTFRCDPISEHNRLYWYRQTLGQGPEFLTYFQNEAQLEKSRLLSDRFSAERPKGSFSTLEIQRTEQGDSAMYLCASSFGSGLNTEAFFGQGTRLTVV.

The gene calls are TRBV5-1 and TRBJ1-1; 8 positions match TRBD1. Germline V gives CDR1 SGHRS, CDR2 YFSETQ. The ends lost 4 bases at V and 5 bases at J; junction bases unmatched: 10. The CDR3 has 15 residues. CDR3 amino acids: CASSLNTGGRTEAFF. The DNA for the CDR3 is TGCGCCAGCAGCCTCAACACAGGGGGAAGGACTGAAGCTTTCTTT.

The genes are TRBV5-5 and TRBJ2-3, with 10 bases matching TRBD1. This CDR3 is built from 16 residues. The germline V gene has CDR1 SGHKS and CDR2 YYEKEE (reference sequence). J gave up 1 base and V 2 bases, and 4 bases lay outside the gene matches. CDR3 bases: TGTGCCAGCAGCTTAACCGGGACAGGGGGCACAGATACGCAGTATTTT. Translation gives CASSLTGTGGTDTQYF.

The J gene is TRBJ1-2, the V gene TRBV30; 8 bases match TRBD1. Germline V gene lookup returns CDR1 GTSNPN and CDR2 SVGIG (reference sequence). The CDR3 consists of 14 residues. Trimming cost V 2 bases and J 5 bases; bases outside gene matches: 7. The CDR3 DNA sequence: TGTGCCTGGAGTAGGACAGGGAGAAGTTATGGCTACACCTTC. It yields the protein CAWSRTGRSYGYTF. The complete variable domain, with remaining parts taken from reference TRBV30 and TRBJ1-2, reads SQTIHQWPATLVQPVGSPLSLECTVEGTSNPNLYWYRQAAGRGLQLLFYSVGIGQISSEVPQNLSASRPQDRQFILSSKKLLLSDSGFYLCAWSRTGRSYGYTFGSGTRLTVV.

The rearrangement joins TRBV7-3 to TRBJ2-3, with 7 bases lining up with TRBD1. Germline V lookup: CDR1 SGHTA, CDR2 FQGTGA. The CDR3 totals 15 residues. Trimming removed 5 bases from V and 3 bases from J; junction bases left unmatched: 8. The CDR3 DNA reads as TGTGCCAGCAGCCCGGAACAGGGGTTTACAGATACGCAGTATTTT. Its translation: CASSPEQGFTDTQYF.

The chain recombines TRBV6-5 with TRBJ1-1; 7 bases fit TRBD1. The length of the CDR3 is 14 residues. With 6 bases clipped from V and 3 bases from J, the junction kept 7 bases outside the gene matches. Germline assignment: CDR1 MNHEY and CDR2 SVGAGI. CDR3 nucleotide sequence: TGTGCCAGCAGCCAAGACAGGGTCTACACTGAAGCTTTCTTT. Translated, it gives CASSQDRVYTEAFF.

The genes are TRBV2 and TRBJ2-2, with TRBD2 identical over 7 bases. The CDR3 consists of 14 residues. J lost 6 bases, V lost 5 bases, and 6 bases had no gene match. Germline V gives CDR1 SNHLY, CDR2 FYNNEI. CDR3 nucleotide sequence: TGTGCCAGCAGTTTTGTAAGCGGGGCCGGGGAGCTGTTTTTT. Its translation is CASSFVSGAGELFF.

By its share, this clone is medium-sized (0.01 to 0.1%). The chain links TRBV27 to TRBJ1-2, with TRBD1 matching 11 bases. V lost 2 bases, J lost 5 bases, and 1 base stayed unmatched. This CDR3 has 14 residues. Germline lookup yields CDR1 MNHEY and CDR2 SMNVEV (reference sequence). This CDR3 is CASSLGTGGYGYTF. The CDR3 nucleotides are TGTGCCAGCAGTTTAGGGACAGGGGGGTATGGCTACACCTTC.

This clone was recorded a few times. The rearrangement joins TRBV6-5 to TRBJ2-7; 10 bases fit TRBD2. The V gene's germline CDR1 is MNHEY and CDR2 SVGAGI. Trimming took 6 bases from V and 1 from J; bases not matched to a gene: 6. The CDR3 has 15 amino acids. The CDR3 reads CASRNSSGSSYEQYF. CDR3 nucleotides: TGTGCCAGCAGGAATTCTAGCGGGAGTTCCTACGAGCAGTACTTC.

The rearrangement uses TRBV30 and TRBJ2-7, with 8 bases matching TRBD1. V was pared by 0 bases and J by 6 bases, with 7 bases of the junction left unmatched. CDR1 and CDR2 (germline): GTSNPN, SVGIG (reference sequence). This CDR3 has 14 residues. CDR3 protein: CAWSVRDRRIEQYF. The CDR3 DNA sequence: TGTGCCTGGAGTGTCCGGGACAGGAGGATCGAGCAGTACTTC.

This rearrangement joins TRBV27 to TRBJ2-7; weak D call: TRBD1 (6 bases). V was clipped by 10 bases and J by 6 bases, with 19 bases between them. The germline V gene encodes CDR1 MNHEY and CDR2 SMNVEV (reference sequence). This CDR3 region has 13 residues. CDR3 in amino acids: CATGWNRAAEQYF. DNA for the CDR3: TGTGCCACCGGCTGGAACAGGGCAGCCGAGCAGTACTTC.

This clone was observed once. The chain couples TRBV18 to TRBJ2-1; perhaps D is TRBD1 or TRBD2 (5 bases each). CDR1 KGHSH and CDR2 LQKENI come from the germline V gene. The ends were cut back, 0 bases at V and 0 bases at J, with 9 bases in the middle. The CDR3 contains 16 residues. The CDR3 DNA reads as TGTGCCAGCTCACCACCGGGGCTAGCCTCCTACAATGAGCAGTTCTTC. Translating it yields CASSPPGLASYNEQFF.

The rearrangement links TRBV7-2 to TRBJ1-2; D gene unclear. The CDR3 runs to 12 residues. The V gene's germline CDR1 is SGHTA and CDR2 FQGNSA. V lost 2 bases and J 3 bases, leaving 4 bases between the germline ends. The CDR3 region is CASSLQDYGYTF. CDR3 DNA sequence: TGTGCCAGCAGCTTACAGGACTATGGCTACACCTTC.